The 9 T cell receptor beta chains below all came from one sample that was sequenced in a study of blood T cell repertoires in COVID-19 (dated by TCRdb to 2018 to 2020). The method behind the library was the immunoSEQ multiplex PCR assay. Held by TCRdb, this immuneACCESS table contains in-frame sequences only and omits some clones. Under half of the omission traces to an unresolved V gene where checked; the cause of the rest is unknown. The sample table lists about 120,000 clones, roughly 79% of them with a count of one. Together, the top ten hold 2% to 2.5% of the sample. Input material: peripheral blood. These receptors originate from a man aged 65 to 85 with acute or convalescent COVID-19.

The table lists this clone with a few counts. The chain joins TRBV1 to TRBJ1-6; no check of the table's D call, TRBD1, against the DNA was made. TRBV1 is noted as a pseudogene. This CDR3 comprises 17 residues. CDR3 region: CTSSPVDRGQRNSPLHF. CDR3 coding DNA: TGCACCAGCAGCCCAGTTGATCGGGGACAGCGTAATTCACCCCTCCACTTT.

The V gene is TRBV9, the J gene TRBJ1-2; no clear D. V lost 3 bases to trimming and J lost 3 bases, with 18 bases between them. Germline values: CDR1 SGDLS, CDR2 YYNGEE. This CDR3 comprises 16 residues. The CDR3 DNA follows: TGTGCCAGCAGCGCGGGATCGGGAGACTGGGACTATGGCTACACCTTC. This gives the protein CASSAGSGDWDYGYTF.

The chain has TRBV11-3 and TRBJ2-1, with 10 nucleotides matching TRBD2. Germline-derived CDR1 and CDR2 are SGHNT and YENEEA. CDR3 length equals 15 residues. The J segment lost 4 bases and the V segment lost 3 bases, leaving 3 bases of the junction unmatched. The CDR3 DNA reads TGTGCCAGCAGCTTCACACTAGCGGGGTACAATGAGCAGTTCTTC. Amino acid sequence: CASSFTLAGYNEQFF. The whole variable domain, filled in from reference TRBV11-3 and TRBJ2-1, reads EAGVVQSPRYKIIEKKQPVAFWCNPISGHNTLYWYLQNLGQGPELLIRYENEEAVDDSQLPKDRFSAERLKGVDSTLKIQPAELGDSAVYLCASSFTLAGYNEQFFGPGTRLTVL.

The chain is built from TRBV4-1 and TRBJ1-5; 10 positions agree with TRBD1. Germline CDR1 is MGHRA and CDR2 is YSYEKL. The length of the CDR3 is 15 residues. V lost 3 bases, J lost 7 bases, and 6 bases stayed unmatched. In DNA, the CDR3 is TGCGCCAGCAGCCATGACAGGGGGCAAGCCCAGCCCCAGCATTTT. Its translation is CASSHDRGQAQPQHF.

This clone appeared a few times. The chain uses TRBV19 and TRBJ2-2, with 9 bases identical to TRBD1. The CDR3 runs 17 residues. The germline V gene encodes CDR1 LNHDA and CDR2 SQIVND (reference sequence). Trimming cost V 3 bases and J 3 bases; bases outside gene matches: 8. This chain's CDR3 is CASSMLFRQGDTGELFF. In DNA, the CDR3 is TGTGCCAGTAGTATGCTTTTTCGACAGGGGGACACCGGGGAGCTGTTTTTT.

The gene calls are TRBV10-3 and TRBJ1-1; D not resolved. Germline V gene sequence: CDR1 ENHRY, CDR2 SYGVKD. Trimming cost V 10 bases and J 1 base, with 13 bases left between them. The CDR3 has 13 residues. The CDR3 spells CATTGRENTEAFF. CDR3 DNA: TGTGCCACCACCGGACGGGAGAACACTGAAGCTTTCTTT.

This chain connects TRBV7-2 to TRBJ1-1; TRBD1 matches at 7 bases. After removal of 3 bases from V and 0 bases from J, the junction contained 4 bases not matched to a gene. CDR1 and CDR2 (germline): SGHTA, FQGNSA. The CDR3 sequence is 15 residues long. CDR3 sequence: CASSLYRGLNTEAFF. CDR3 nucleotide sequence: TGTGCCAGCAGCTTGTACAGGGGCCTGAACACTGAAGCTTTCTTT.

The rearrangement joins TRBV2 to TRBJ1-4; D is ambiguous. Germline V gene lookup returns CDR1 SNHLY and CDR2 FYNNEI. The ends were cut back, 1 base at V and 8 bases at J, with 14 bases in the middle. This CDR3 spans 15 amino acids. CDR3 sequence (DNA): TGTGCCAGCAGTGAAGTAGTGGGTCTAGGAGAAAAACTGTTTTTT. This encodes CASSEVVGLGEKLFF.

The rearrangement joins TRBV10-2 to TRBJ2-7; D is uncertain. V was cut by 4 bases and J by 4 bases, with 8 bases left in between. Germline CDR1 and CDR2: WSHSY and SAAADI. The CDR3 has 12 amino acids. Written as DNA, the CDR3 is TGCGCCAGCAGTGTGTTGAGGTACGAGCAGTACTTC. Residues: CASSVLRYEQYF.